These 24 T cell receptor beta chains were all obtained from the same sample, sequenced in a study of shared clonotypes between healthy human individuals. The assay was immunoSEQ multiplex PCR, and TCRdb's table has in-frame clones only and misses some. The data show 400,000 to 500,000 clones, around 79% seen once. Specimen: PBMCs. Receptors originate from a woman between 35 and 50 years old in good health. Some clones in this sample may be carry-over from other donors' samples.

J is TRBJ1-2 and V is TRBV5-1; TRBD1 matches 8 bases. The CDR3 consists of 14 residues. Germline CDR1 reads SGHRS; CDR2 reads YFSETQ. After removal of 3 bases from V and 3 bases from J, the junction contained 4 bases not matched to a gene. Written as DNA, the CDR3 is TGCGCCAGCAGCTCACCGGACAGGGACTATGGCTACACCTTC. Its translation is CASSSPDRDYGYTF.

This clone was observed a single time. V usage is TRBV30 and J usage is TRBJ1-1; the D gene is possibly TRBD1 (6 bases). CDR3 length: 15 amino acids. CDR1 is GTSNPN and CDR2 is SVGIG in the germline V gene (reference sequence). V lost 1 base, J lost 1 base, and 13 bases lay in between. CDR3 nucleotide sequence: TGTGCCTGGAGTGCGGGGGGGCAGTCGAACACTGAAGCTTTCTTT. Amino acids: CAWSAGGQSNTEAFF. The entire variable domain, with the rest obtained from reference TRBV30 and TRBJ1-1, is as follows: SQTIHQWPATLVQPVGSPLSLECTVEGTSNPNLYWYRQAAGRGLQLLFYSVGIGQISSEVPQNLSASRPQDRQFILSSKKLLLSDSGFYLCAWSAGGQSNTEAFFGQGTRLTVV.

This clone appeared once. This chain joins TRBV30 and TRBJ2-7; 7 positions agree with TRBD2. The germline V gene has CDR1 GTSNPN and CDR2 SVGIG (reference sequence). The CDR3 loop spans 12 amino acids. The CDR3, as DNA: TGTGCTATACGGGAGGAGGTCTACGAGCAGTACTTC. Its translation: CAIREEVYEQYF.

The rearrangement joins TRBV6-5 to TRBJ1-2; D not certain. Germline CDR1 reads MNHEY; CDR2 reads SVGAGI. The CDR3 totals 15 residues. The V and J ends lost 0 bases and 1 base respectively, with 9 bases between them. Here the CDR3 reads CASSYSRAVNYGYTF. CDR3 coding DNA: TGTGCCAGCAGTTACTCGCGGGCAGTTAACTATGGCTACACCTTC.

The chain carries TRBV29-1 and TRBJ1-2, with D tentatively TRBD1 (5 bases). From germline, CDR1 is SQVTM and CDR2 ANQGSEA. CDR3 length equals 12 residues. V shed 5 bases and J shed 2 bases, with 9 bases lying between them. The CDR3 protein is CSVHDSNYGYTF. The CDR3 nucleotides are TGCAGCGTTCACGACAGCAACTATGGCTACACCTTC.

This clone was seen more than once but under ten times. V and J are TRBV7-9 and TRBJ2-7; D not certain. Trimming took off 2 bases at V and 7 bases at J, with 15 bases between the two ends. The CDR3 spans 14 residues. The germline CDR1 and CDR2 sequences are SEHNR and FQNEAQ (reference sequence). For the CDR3, the DNA is TGTGCCAGCAGCTTAAATCCCTCCGGGCTTGAGCAGTACTTC. Translation gives CASSLNPSGLEQYF.

This chain joins TRBV4-1 and TRBJ2-5; TRBD2 agrees at 10 bases. The CDR3 consists of 18 residues. V was pared by 1 base and J by 0 bases, with 8 bases of the junction left unmatched. Germline CDR1 reads MGHRA; CDR2 reads YSYEKL. The CDR3: CASSQVGAGLAHQETQYF. The CDR3 DNA reads TGCGCCAGCAGCCAAGTAGGGGCGGGACTAGCGCACCAAGAGACCCAGTACTTC.

The rearrangement links TRBV10-3 to TRBJ2-3; a weak D match, TRBD2 (6 bases). Looked up from germline, CDR1 is ENHRY and CDR2 is SYGVKD. Between the trimmed V and J ends, which lost 7 bases and 4 bases, there was a span of 15 bases. The CDR3 sequence is 14 residues long. The CDR3 nucleotides are TGTGCCATCAAACTGACTAGTTCGGCAGATACGCAGTATTTT. Protein sequence: CAIKLTSSADTQYF.

The chain uses TRBV7-9 and TRBJ2-3, with 7 nucleotides matching TRBD2. Germline CDR1 is SEHNR and CDR2 is FQNEAQ (reference sequence). This CDR3 region has 15 residues. With 5 bases clipped from V and 0 bases from J, the junction kept 5 bases outside the gene matches. Written as DNA, the CDR3 is TGTGCCAGCAGCCCGACTAGCCCTAGCACAGATACGCAGTATTTT. It codes for CASSPTSPSTDTQYF.

The gene calls are TRBV5-1 and TRBJ2-2; a possible D gene is TRBD1 (6 bases). The germline gives CDR1 SGHRS, CDR2 YFSETQ. The ends were cut back, 7 bases at V and 1 base at J, with 11 bases in the middle. This CDR3 contains 14 residues. The CDR3 DNA reads TGCGCCAGCCGACAGGACGGGAACACCGGGGAGCTGTTTTTT. Protein: CASRQDGNTGELFF.

The rearrangement links TRBV5-8 to TRBJ2-2; TRBD1 matches at 8 bases. The ends lost 4 bases at V and 5 bases at J; junction bases unmatched: 10. The CDR3 runs to 16 residues. Looked up from germline, CDR1 is SGHTS and CDR2 is YDEGEE. CDR3 nucleotide sequence: TGTGCCAGCAGCAGGACAGGGTTCCTTCAGACCGGGGAGCTGTTTTTT. Translation gives CASSRTGFLQTGELFF.

This sequence joins TRBV6-1 and TRBJ2-7, with 7 bases aligning to TRBD2. Germline assignment: CDR1 MNHNS and CDR2 SASEGT. The V and J ends lost 2 bases and 2 bases, in that order; junction bases with no gene match: 6. This CDR3 region has 15 residues. The CDR3 DNA is TGTGCCAGCAGTGAATCGGTAGCGGGTACCTACGAGCAGTACTTC. This sequence encodes CASSESVAGTYEQYF.

The rearrangement joins TRBV4-1 to TRBJ1-1, with D possibly TRBD1 on 5 matching bases. This CDR3 contains 15 residues. Germline-derived CDR1 and CDR2 are MGHRA and YSYEKL. Trimming stripped 0 bases from V and 6 bases from J, with 14 bases between. CDR3 in DNA: TGCGCCAGCAGCCAAGATGCCGGGACGGACTCTGAAGCTTTCTTT. The encoded protein is CASSQDAGTDSEAFF.

V gene TRBV19 combines with J gene TRBJ2-5; D call uncertain. The CDR3 is 15 amino acids. Between the trimmed V and J ends, which lost 4 bases and 2 bases, there was a span of 14 bases. Germline CDR1 LNHDA, CDR2 SQIVND (reference sequence). The CDR3 loop is CASSNTGAVQETQYF. CDR3 DNA sequence: TGTGCCAGTAGTAACACTGGCGCGGTGCAAGAGACCCAGTACTTC.

The chain employs TRBV7-8 and TRBJ1-5, with TRBD1 matching over 7 bases. There are 13 residues in the CDR3. With 5 bases clipped from V and 5 bases from J, the junction kept 3 bases outside the gene matches. Germline CDR1 is SGHVS and CDR2 is FQNEAQ. CDR3 sequence (DNA): TGTGCCAGCAGCCCCGACAGGGATCAGCCCCAGCATTTT. Residues: CASSPDRDQPQHF.

The chain uses TRBV2 and TRBJ2-7, with 7 positions matching TRBD1. With V trimmed by 3 bases and J by 6 bases, 2 bases remained unmatched. The germline V gene has CDR1 SNHLY and CDR2 FYNNEI. The CDR3 is 12 amino acids. The CDR3 region has the DNA TGTGCCAGCAGTGAGACAGGGCGCGAGCAGTACTTC. It translates to CASSETGREQYF.

V usage is TRBV28 and J usage is TRBJ1-1, with D uncertain. From germline, CDR1 is MDHEN and CDR2 SYDVKM. The V end was cut by 8 bases, the J end by 4 bases, with 26 bases between. The CDR3 extends over 17 amino acids. The CDR3 DNA follows: TGTGCCAGCTCGCCTCCCAGGAAACGGGCCCTCGCCACTGAAGCTTTCTTT. It codes for CASSPPRKRALATEAFF.

This chain joins TRBV18 and TRBJ2-2; 8 positions match TRBD2. The CDR3 has 18 residues. Looked up from germline, CDR1 is KGHSH and CDR2 is LQKENI. J gave up 4 bases and V 1 base, and 11 bases lay outside the gene matches. The CDR3 loop reads CASSPRGSSGTGTGELFF. In DNA, the CDR3 is TGTGCCAGCTCACCACGGGGGAGTAGCGGGACGGGCACCGGGGAGCTGTTTTTT.

This clone was recorded at least ten times. The gene calls are TRBV5-5 and TRBJ2-3; D ambiguous. CDR3 length equals 14 residues. CDR1 is SGHKS, CDR2 YYEKEE, per germline (reference sequence). Trimming took 2 bases from V and 2 from J, leaving 9 bases between them. The CDR3 sequence: CASSFYSFTDTQYF. In DNA, the CDR3 is TGTGCCAGCAGCTTTTACAGCTTCACAGATACGCAGTATTTT.

The chain is built from TRBV2 and TRBJ2-3; tentatively, D is TRBD2 (7 bases). Trimming removed 7 bases at V and 9 bases at J, with 23 bases between. The CDR3 is 15 amino acids. Germline V gene data show CDR1 as SNHLY and CDR2 as FYNNEI. CDR3 coding DNA: TGTGCCAGCACCCCGACTAGCTCCCACACAGGGACGCAGTATTTT. It is translated as CASTPTSSHTGTQYF.

The chain uses TRBV4-1 and TRBJ2-2, with D possibly TRBD1 on 6 matching bases. The CDR3 has 16 amino acids. Trimming left V 3 bases short and J 6 bases short, with 17 bases between. Germline assignment: CDR1 MGHRA and CDR2 YSYEKL. The DNA of the CDR3 is TGCGCCAGCAGCCACTCCACAGGGCCCCCTTCCGGGGAGCTGTTTTTT. Translation: CASSHSTGPPSGELFF.

The chain couples TRBV18 to TRBJ2-3; TRBD2 matches at 11 bases. Per the germline V gene, CDR1 is KGHSH and CDR2 is LQKENI. The CDR3 spans 16 residues. The V and J ends lost 3 bases and 3 bases, in that order; junction bases with no gene match: 5. For the CDR3, the DNA is TGTGCCAGCTCACCCCTTCTAGCGGGAGGAACAGATACGCAGTATTTT. Translated, it gives CASSPLLAGGTDTQYF.

The CDR3 sequence is CASSPRTGGALPEKLFF. CDR3 in DNA: TGTGCCAGCAGCCCGAGGACAGGGGGCGCCTTGCCTGAAAAACTGTTTTTT. This chain joins TRBV7-8 and TRBJ1-4, with TRBD1 matching over 11 bases. Germline V gene lookup returns CDR1 SGHVS and CDR2 FQNEAQ. This CDR3 spans 17 amino acids. V gave up 5 bases and J gave up 7 bases; unmatched junction bases: 12.

This chain joins TRBV7-3 and TRBJ2-2; D gene ambiguous. Trimming took 1 base from V and 1 from J, leaving 7 bases between them. The CDR3 runs to 15 residues. Germline CDR1 reads SGHTA; CDR2 reads FQGTGA. CDR3 region: CASSLNSLNTGELFF. The CDR3 DNA sequence: TGTGCCAGCAGCTTAAATTCCCTGAACACCGGGGAGCTGTTTTTT.